This T cell receptor (beta chain) originates from a study of blood T cell repertoires in COVID-19. Study-wide context: T cells, B-cell-depleted T cells, or PBMCs supplied cDNA or gDNA.

Clones were sequenced by immunoSEQ multiplex PCR, and TCRdb holds only the in-frame ones, with some missing. The sample has roughly 200,000 clones, about 86% seen once. V was clipped by 1 base and J by 3 bases, with 9 bases between them. Germline assignment: CDR1 LNHNV and CDR2 YYDKDF (reference sequence). This CDR3 is built from 15 residues. Sequenced material: peripheral blood. V usage is TRBV15 and J usage is TRBJ2-2; the D is unclear. This receptor was identified in a man between 60 and 75 years old who had recovered from COVID-19. CDR3 sequence reads: CATSRGNRDTGELFF. The CDR3 DNA is TGTGCCACCAGCAGAGGGAACAGAGACACCGGGGAGCTGTTTTTT.